The sequence of this TCR beta chain was determined in a study of blood T cell repertoires in COVID-19 (TCRdb year 2020). Regarding the complete study: Samples covering the acute and convalescent phases of COVID-19 were provided by collaborators in the United States, Italy and Spain. The prospective study material was composed of cDNA or gDNA derived from T cells, B-cell-depleted T cells, or PBMCs. Deeply sampled blood TCRbeta repertoires from subjects exposed to, actively infected with, or recovered from COVID-19 were included in the dataset. The repertoires were released in a freely available public database meant as a resource for research on the immune response to SARS-CoV-2. The samples were drawn from two sources: the first 160 participants of the ongoing ImmuneRACE study, and 1,000 to 1,500 subjects contributed by 6 global collaborators. Sample metadata almost always included a de-identified subject ID, COVID-19 status, age in years and sex. Where HLA class I and class II types were available, the types were taken from metadata supplied by the sample provider, not from assay-based typing. Overall study results and their limits: How much clinical and demographic metadata was included differed by source and by participant, and the metadata was provided uncurated.

V and J are trimmed by 6 bases and 9 bases, and the gene matches miss 11 bases of the junction. The CDR3 goes from the cysteine to the phenylalanine over 15 residues. The DNA shown is the 45-base CDR3, in frame from base 1. The germline V gene supplies CDR1 MNHEY and CDR2 SVGEGT. In the prospective study, participants were about 18 to 95 years old, resided in about two dozen geographic areas of the United States, and were enrolled through a virtual design. Cohort assignment in the prospective study relied on participant-reported clinical history from a screening survey and a study questionnaire. Recovered participants in ImmuneRACE Cohort 3 were defined by two consecutive negative NP/OP PCR tests, clearance by a healthcare professional, or resolution of symptoms. Each participant in the prospective study had whole blood, serum and a nasopharyngeal or oropharyngeal swab collected by mobile phlebotomists. Participants in the prospective study had the option to provide additional blood draws and questionnaires over a roughly two-month period. Before DNA extraction, blood samples from the prospective study were shipped at room temperature or frozen.

The immunoSEQ Assay, a bias-controlled multiplex PCR, was used to amplify TCRbeta CDR3 regions from genomic DNA. The authors' analysis ran thus. Within the assay, amplification of reference gene primers was used to estimate how many nucleated cells each sample contained. Sequence reads were collapsed and filtered to measure the absolute abundance of every unique TCRbeta CDR3 rearrangement. For each sample, productive Simpson clonality was calculated as the square root of Simpson's diversity index across productive rearrangements. The immuneACCESS repertoire file appears here via TCRdb, limited to in-frame rearrangements. These files lack a portion of the clones; in checked studies, under half of the deficit traces to unresolved V genes, and the cause of the others is not known. The V and J calls and clone size were taken over from that table, and D and trimming were inferred from the DNA. The sample table shows approximately 450,000 clones, and 85% to 90% are seen once. Approximately 1.2% of the sample lies in the top ten.

Worth noting for this clone: No antigen is known for it. No clone much larger than this one lies a single base away; base qualities are absent.

This clonotype was obtained from a man in his thirties or forties who had recovered from COVID-19. The sequence links TRBV6-2 or TRBV6-3 to TRBJ2-1; TRBD2 lines up with 10 middle nucleotides. Sequencing was performed on PBMCs or T cells enriched from blood (not recorded which). The sequence in DNA is TGTGCCAGCAGCCCTAGCGGGGGACCCCCGGGTGAGCAGTTCTTC. The translation is CASSPSGGPPGEQFF.